This T cell receptor beta chain comes out of a study of blood T cell repertoires in COVID-19. Whole-study context: COVID-19 samples from acute and convalescent phases originated in the United States, Italy and Spain. T cells, B-cell-depleted T cells, or PBMCs provided the cDNA or gDNA that served as material.

Only in-frame clones appear in the TCRdb table, and some are missing; sequencing was by immunoSEQ multiplex PCR. The table includes roughly 68,000 clones, approximately 86% detected once. This CDR3 has 16 amino acids. Germline V gives CDR1 MNHEY, CDR2 SVGAGI. The germline V and J ends were trimmed by 0 bases and 2 bases, with 14 bases remaining between them. This chain links TRBV6-5 with TRBJ2-7; D is uncertain. This TCR came from a man aged 45-65 years with acute or convalescent COVID-19. Sequencing was performed on peripheral blood. The CDR3 DNA sequence: TGTGCCAGCAGTTACTCGAAGAGCGCGGAAGCCTACGAGCAGTACTTC. It codes for CASSYSKSAEAYEQYF.